The 16 T cell receptor beta chains below were found in one sample sequenced in a study of OX40 agonist ivuxolimab in advanced cancers. The method behind the library was the immunoSEQ multiplex PCR assay. Here the immuneACCESS table is served through TCRdb, limited to in-frame sequences with V and J called. Missing clones are a known gap in these copies; in checked studies unresolved V genes cover under half, and the rest lacks a known reason. The sample includes roughly 76,000 clones, with approximately 83% observed a single time. The ten largest clones represent under 3.5% of the sample. The specimen was CD4+ or CD8+ T cells sorted from blood, collected in a trial of the OX40 agonist ivuxolimab. These receptors were obtained from an adult with an advanced solid tumor such as melanoma, head and neck, liver or kidney cancer.

The chain uses TRBV7-2 and TRBJ2-7, with no clear D. Looked up from germline, CDR1 is SGHTA and CDR2 is FQGNSA. V lost 0 bases, J lost 2 bases, and 11 bases lay in between. This CDR3 is built from 15 residues. CDR3: CASSLAGSAPYEQYF. In DNA form, the CDR3 reads TGTGCCAGCAGCTTAGCCGGGTCGGCCCCCTACGAGCAGTACTTC.

This clone is a singleton in its sample. J is TRBJ1-2 and V is TRBV7-6; D is perhaps TRBD1 (6 bases). Germline V gene lookup returns CDR1 SGHVS and CDR2 FNYEAQ. Trimming pared 5 bases from V and 4 bases from J, leaving 14 bases between. The CDR3 sequence is 14 residues long. The CDR3 here is CASSPSDSFYGYTF. In nucleotides, the CDR3 is TGTGCCAGCAGCCCCTCGGACAGCTTCTATGGCTACACCTTC. The variable domain in full, with the rest retrieved from reference TRBV7-6 and TRBJ1-2, is GAGVSQSPRYKVTKRGQDVALRCDPISGHVSLYWYRQALGQGPEFLTYFNYEAQQDKSGLPNDRFSAERPEGSISTLTIQRTEQRDSAMYRCASSPSDSFYGYTFGSGTRLTVV.

The chain links TRBV19 to TRBJ2-3; D may be TRBD2 (6 bases). V was pared by 10 bases and J by 4 bases, with 21 bases between. The CDR3 has 15 residues. The germline gives CDR1 LNHDA, CDR2 SQIVND (reference sequence). This CDR3 reads CATSVGGRGADTQYF. The DNA of the CDR3 is TGTGCCACCAGCGTGGGAGGCCGTGGGGCAGATACGCAGTATTTT.

V and J are TRBV5-6 and TRBJ1-2, with 8 bases fitting TRBD1. V was pared by 4 bases and J by 3 bases, with 5 bases of the junction left unmatched. There are 14 residues in the CDR3. Germline-derived CDR1 and CDR2 are SGHDT and YYEEEE. CDR3 loop: CASSQTGVYYGYTF. The DNA for the CDR3 is TGTGCCAGCAGCCAGACAGGGGTCTACTATGGCTACACCTTC.

This chain links TRBV7-2 with TRBJ1-2, with D tentatively TRBD1 (5 bases). CDR1 SGHTA and CDR2 FQGNSA come from the germline V gene. The CDR3 has 10 residues. V was cut by 5 bases and J by 12 bases, with 10 bases left in between. CDR3 in DNA: TGTGCCAGCAGCCCCCGAGGGGACACCTTC. Amino acids: CASSPRGDTF.

As concerns this clone: The same CDR3 arises from other DNA sequences in this sample as well. This rearrangement joins TRBV18 to TRBJ1-5; tentative D call: TRBD1 (5 bases). Per germline, CDR1 KGHSH and CDR2 LQKENI. This CDR3 is 13 amino acids long. V was shortened by 3 bases and J by 5 bases, with 8 bases between the two germline ends. Written as DNA, the CDR3 is TGTGCCAGCTCACCGAGCAGGGATCAGCCCCAGCATTTT. Translating it yields CASSPSRDQPQHF. The entire variable domain, with the rest obtained from reference TRBV18 and TRBJ1-5, is as follows: NAGVMQNPRHLVRRRGQEARLRCSPMKGHSHVYWYRQLPEEGLKFMVYLQKENIIDESGMPKERFSAEFPKEGPSILRIQQVVRGDSAAYFCASSPSRDQPQHFGDGTRLSIL.

This rearrangement joins TRBV4-3 to TRBJ2-4; D remains unclear. The V end lost 0 bases, the J end lost 2 bases, and 11 bases lay between the germline ends. Germline V gene data show CDR1 as LGHNA and CDR2 as YSLEER. This CDR3 is built from 16 residues. CDR3 protein: CASSQDPGLPKNIQYF. The CDR3 DNA reads TGCGCCAGCAGCCAAGATCCTGGGTTACCCAAAAACATTCAGTACTTC.

The chain combines TRBV29-1 with TRBJ2-5, with D hard to call. V was trimmed by 0 bases and J by 1 base, leaving 9 bases between them. This CDR3 is built from 14 residues. Germline values: CDR1 SQVTM, CDR2 ANQGSEA. Here the CDR3 DNA reads TGCAGCGTTGAAGATGGTCTTTTCCAAGAGACCCAGTACTTC. It is translated as CSVEDGLFQETQYF.

This chain connects TRBV19 to TRBJ2-7, with D possibly matching TRBD2 (6 bases). There are 16 residues in the CDR3. Trimming took off 3 bases at V and 2 bases at J, with 17 bases between the two ends. Germline assignment: CDR1 LNHDA and CDR2 SQIVND (reference sequence). In nucleotides, the CDR3 is TGTGCCAGTAGTATGTTTTGGGGACTTACCCCCTACGAGCAGTACTTC. As protein: CASSMFWGLTPYEQYF.

The V call is TRBV11-2, the J call TRBJ1-6, with TRBD1 as a possible D gene (6 bases). Germline V gives CDR1 SGHAT, CDR2 FQNNGV. Trimming took off 5 bases at V and 0 bases at J, with 20 bases between the two ends. This CDR3 comprises 19 residues. The CDR3 spells CASSLTLQGGSSYNSPLHF. CDR3 nucleotide sequence: TGTGCCAGCAGCCTAACCCTACAGGGCGGGAGCTCCTATAATTCACCCCTCCACTTT.

This clone was recorded a few times. This chain uses TRBV2 with TRBJ1-2; 8 bases match TRBD1. The V gene end was trimmed by 7 bases and the J gene end by 6 bases; junction bases not matched to a gene: 7. The CDR3 runs to 13 residues. CDR1 is SNHLY, CDR2 FYNNEI, per germline. The CDR3 here is CASNTDRGDGYTF. CDR3 sequence (DNA): TGTGCCAGCAATACCGACAGGGGCGATGGCTACACCTTC.

The chain carries TRBV9 and TRBJ1-1; the D gene is possibly TRBD1 (6 bases). Germline V CDR1 and CDR2: SGDLS, YYNGEE. This CDR3 region has 15 residues. The V end lost 0 bases, the J end lost 3 bases, and 12 bases lay between the germline ends. The CDR3: CASSVGGGVDTEAFF. CDR3 sequence (DNA): TGTGCCAGCAGCGTAGGTGGGGGCGTGGACACTGAAGCTTTCTTT.

The V and J genes are TRBV7-2 and TRBJ1-3, with TRBD1 matching 7 bases. V dropped 5 bases and J dropped 4; count of bases not matched to a gene: 11. CDR1 is SGHTA and CDR2 is FQGNSA in the germline V gene. The CDR3 is made up of 16 amino acids. The CDR3, as DNA: TGTGCCAGCAGCCCCGTGACAGGGAAGGGCGGAAACACCATATATTTT. It encodes CASSPVTGKGGNTIYF. The full variable domain, its missing parts supplied by reference TRBV7-2 and TRBJ1-3, is GAGVSQSPSNKVTEKGKDVELRCDPISGHTALYWYRQSLGQGLEFLIYFQGNSAPDKSGLPSDRFSAERTGGSVSTLTIQRTQQEDSAVYLCASSPVTGKGGNTIYFGEGSWLTVV.

This chain joins TRBV7-2 and TRBJ2-1; no definite D call. CDR1 is SGHTA and CDR2 is FQGNSA in the germline V gene. V was clipped by 4 bases and J by 1 base, with 11 bases between them. CDR3 length: 15 amino acids. CDR3 residues: CASSSQRTSYNEQFF. The DNA for the CDR3 is TGTGCCAGCAGCTCGCAGCGCACTTCCTACAATGAGCAGTTCTTC. The entire variable domain, with the rest obtained from reference TRBV7-2 and TRBJ2-1, is as follows: GAGVSQSPSNKVTEKGKDVELRCDPISGHTALYWYRQSLGQGLEFLIYFQGNSAPDKSGLPSDRFSAERTGGSVSTLTIQRTQQEDSAVYLCASSSQRTSYNEQFFGPGTRLTVL.

The chain employs TRBV18 and TRBJ1-2, with a weak D call TRBD1 (6 bases). Germline lookup yields CDR1 KGHSH and CDR2 LQKENI. CDR3 length: 13 amino acids. The V end lost 6 bases, the J end lost 5 bases, and 13 bases lay between the germline ends. CDR3 DNA sequence: TGTGCCAGCTCGCTAGGACAGCCTTATGGCTACACCTTC. This codes for CASSLGQPYGYTF.

J is TRBJ2-5 and V is TRBV2; no clear D gene. With 6 bases removed from V and 4 bases from J, the gap between germline ends came to 15 bases. Germline CDR1 is SNHLY and CDR2 is FYNNEI. CDR3 length: 14 amino acids. CDR3 region: CASSPMVQLETQYF. The CDR3, as DNA: TGTGCCAGCAGCCCCATGGTCCAGTTAGAGACCCAGTACTTC. Full variable domain (remainder filled in from reference TRBV2 and TRBJ2-5): EPEVTQTPSHQVTQMGQEVILRCVPISNHLYFYWYRQILGQKVEFLVSFYNNEISEKSEIFDDQFSVERPDGSNFTLKIRSTKLEDSAMYFCASSPMVQLETQYFGPGTRLLVL.